These 25 T cell receptor beta chains share one sample of origin, sequenced in a study of T cells in Graves' hyperthyroidism and ophthalmopathy. Amplification of TCR beta CDR3 regions was performed using RNA transcripts as template. The TCR CDR3 was amplified in a first-round RT-PCR using the HTBI primer set. TCRdb reprocessed the multiplex PCR reads with MiXCR, giving one entry per CDR3 protein. The profile shows approximately 400,000 distinct CDR3 sequences, approximately 13% of them singletons. Sequencing was carried out using blood. All receptors come from a woman in her sixties with Graves' hyperthyroidism.

The rearrangement links TRBV28 to TRBJ2-2; 9 bases map to TRBD1. The CDR3 extends over 17 amino acids. Trimming at V came to 5 bases and at J to 5 bases, leaving 12 bases not matched to a gene. The germline V gene has CDR1 MDHEN and CDR2 SYDVKM. The CDR3 DNA reads TGTGCCAGCAGTCTCCCCCGCCCGGGACAGGGAACCGGGGAGCTGTTTTTT. This sequence encodes CASSLPRPGQGTGELFF.

The gene calls are TRBV9 and TRBJ2-1; the match to TRBD2 covers 8 bases. In germline, CDR1 is SGDLS, CDR2 YYNGEE. V shed 4 bases, J shed 0 bases, and the junction held 15 bases outside the gene matches. The CDR3 spans 19 residues. In nucleotides, the CDR3 is TGTGCCAGCAGCCCAGGGCAAGCGGGAGCCTCATACTCCTACAATGAGCAGTTCTTC. Translation gives CASSPGQAGASYSYNEQFF.

This clonotype was counted many times. The chain carries TRBV7-9 and TRBJ2-3, with D perhaps matching TRBD2 (5 bases). V was trimmed by 2 bases and J by 7 bases, leaving 19 bases between them. Germline CDR1 and CDR2: SEHNR and FQNEAQ (reference sequence). The CDR3 has 16 amino acids. In DNA, the CDR3 is TGTGCCAGCAGCTTAATCCGGGGTAGCAGTGGAAATACGCAGTATTTT. It is translated as CASSLIRGSSGNTQYF.

In regard to this clonotype: A much larger clone differs by one base, so this may be a read error. Since no conserved phenylalanine or tryptophan closes the CDR3, a read error is the likely cause. This rearrangement joins TRBV19 to TRBJ1-1; D remains unclear. Germline V lookup: CDR1 LNHDA, CDR2 SQIVND (reference sequence). V lost 3 bases, J lost 7 bases, and 15 bases lay in between. There are 14 residues in the CDR3. CDR3 sequence (DNA): TGTGCCAGTAGTATTAGATCTGCGAGCGTTGAAGCTTTCTTG. It specifies CASSIRSASVEAFL.

The chain has TRBV4-3 and TRBJ2-5; TRBD2 aligns across 14 bases. J lost 1 base, V lost 1 base, and 5 bases had no gene match. The CDR3 length is 18 residues. Germline V gene data show CDR1 as LGHNA and CDR2 as YSLEER. DNA of the CDR3: TGCGCCAGCAGCCAAGGGGTCGGGACTAGCGGGAGCCAAGAGACCCAGTACTTC. Translation: CASSQGVGTSGSQETQYF.

This clonotype has more than one count but fewer than ten. The J gene is TRBJ2-7, the V gene TRBV4-1; possible D gene TRBD1, 6 bases. Germline loops: CDR1 MGHRA, CDR2 YSYEKL. Deletions cut 1 base from V and 3 bases from J, with 16 bases between. The CDR3 is made up of 16 amino acids. The CDR3: CASSQGLGHGNYEQYF. The CDR3, as DNA: TGCGCCAGCAGCCAAGGCCTGGGACACGGGAACTACGAGCAGTACTTC.

This clonotype was detected ten times or more. CDR3 protein: CASSPLGGRSPDTQYF. The CDR3 coding sequence is TGTGCCAGCAGTCCCCTAGGTGGGAGAAGTCCCGATACGCAGTATTTT. This sequence joins TRBV2 and TRBJ2-3, with D maybe TRBD2 (5 bases). Per the germline V gene, CDR1 is SNHLY and CDR2 is FYNNEI. The ends were cut back, 5 bases at V and 6 bases at J, with 21 bases in the middle. The CDR3 covers 16 residues.

At least ten counts were recorded for this clonotype. The chain uses TRBV9 and TRBJ2-2; TRBD1 is a possible D gene (5 bases). Trimming shortened V by 0 bases and J by 6 bases, and 15 bases separated the two germline ends. Germline V gene sequence: CDR1 SGDLS, CDR2 YYNGEE. The CDR3 consists of 16 residues. The DNA for the CDR3 is TGTGCCAGCAGCGTAGACAGGCACGAAATCTCCGGGGAGCTGTTTTTT. It specifies CASSVDRHEISGELFF.

This clonotype was recorded at least ten times. The V and J genes are TRBV11-1 and TRBJ2-1; D call uncertain. The CDR3 length is 13 residues. The V gene's germline CDR1 is SGHAT and CDR2 FQDESV (reference sequence). Trimming left V 2 bases short and J 5 bases short, with 7 bases between. The CDR3 reads CASSLRSHNEQFF. The CDR3 DNA follows: TGTGCCAGCAGCTTAAGATCCCACAATGAGCAGTTCTTC.

This clonotype showed up just a few times. The rearrangement links TRBV6-2 or TRBV6-3 to TRBJ2-2; no clear D gene. The V end was cut by 5 bases, the J end by 0 bases, with 13 bases between. Looked up from germline, CDR1 is MNHEY and CDR2 is SVGEGT. CDR3 length: 16 residues. The CDR3 DNA reads as TGTGCCAGCAGTCCCCCAAGGCGAACGAACACCGGGGAGCTGTTTTTT. It encodes CASSPPRRTNTGELFF.

This clonotype occurred many times. The chain is built from TRBV5-5 and TRBJ2-7; 9 nucleotides agree with TRBD1. The CDR3 consists of 15 residues. CDR1 is SGHKS, CDR2 YYEKEE, per germline (reference sequence). The ends lost 4 bases at V and 4 bases at J; junction bases unmatched: 9. Here the CDR3 reads CASSVGQGMIYEQYF. DNA of the CDR3: TGTGCCAGCAGCGTAGGACAGGGGATGATTTACGAGCAGTACTTC.

This clonotype appeared a few times. This may arise from a read error, as a much more abundant clone is one base away. The V gene is TRBV2, the J gene TRBJ2-7; D perhaps matches TRBD2 (6 bases). The germline gives CDR1 SNHLY, CDR2 FYNNEI. This CDR3 has 12 residues. V gave up 4 bases and J gave up 7 bases, with 11 bases separating them. CDR3 coding DNA: TGTGCCAGCAGTGGTCGGGGGAATGAGCAGTACTTC. This gives the protein CASSGRGNEQYF.

The sample holds many counts of this clonotype. The V call is TRBV6-1, the J call TRBJ2-4; perhaps TRBD1 as D (6 bases). V was cut by 6 bases and J by 1 base, with 13 bases left in between. Germline values: CDR1 MNHNS, CDR2 SASEGT. This CDR3 has 15 residues. CDR3 amino acids: CASRPAGVAKNIQYF. In DNA form, the CDR3 reads TGTGCCAGCAGGCCGGCAGGGGTGGCCAAAAACATTCAGTACTTC.

This clonotype was seen ten or more times. The rearrangement joins TRBV24-1 to TRBJ2-5, with 8 bases aligning to TRBD1. Germline CDR1 is KGHDR and CDR2 is SFDVKD. V was clipped by 7 bases and J by 5 bases; unmatched bases: 8. CDR3 length: 14 residues. CDR3 DNA: TGTGCCACCAGCATGACAGGGGACTGGGAGACCCAGTACTTC. Translating gives CATSMTGDWETQYF.

This clonotype was detected many times. This chain joins TRBV2 and TRBJ2-1; D might be TRBD2 (6 bases). Trimming removed 0 bases at V and 8 bases at J, with 14 bases between. CDR1 and CDR2 from the germline V gene are SNHLY and FYNNEI. This CDR3 is 15 amino acids long. CDR3 sequence reads: CASSEASLALDEQFF. The CDR3 DNA is TGTGCCAGCAGTGAAGCGTCACTAGCATTGGATGAGCAGTTCTTC.

The V and J genes are TRBV11-2 and TRBJ2-3, with TRBD1 as a possible D gene (5 bases). CDR1 and CDR2 (germline): SGHAT, FQNNGV. The CDR3 loop spans 15 amino acids. V lost 2 bases to trimming and J lost 1 base, with 10 bases between them. The CDR3 region has the DNA TGTGCCAGCAGCTTACAGGGTATCGGCACAGATACGCAGTATTTT. The encoded protein is CASSLQGIGTDTQYF.

CDR3 nucleotide sequence: TGTGCCTGGATGCCCCTGGACTTTGACAATGAGCAGTTCTTC. It is translated as CAWMPLDFDNEQFF. The J gene is TRBJ2-1, the V gene TRBV30; D might be TRBD2 (5 bases). This CDR3 spans 14 amino acids. Per the germline V gene, CDR1 is GTSNPN and CDR2 is SVGIG (reference sequence). Trimming stripped 4 bases from V and 5 bases from J, with 15 bases between.

This clonotype was counted at least ten times. V gene TRBV28 combines with J gene TRBJ2-4, with TRBD1 identical over 12 bases. Germline assignment: CDR1 MDHEN and CDR2 SYDVKM. This CDR3 spans 20 amino acids. The J segment lost 3 bases and the V segment lost 2 bases, leaving 14 bases of the junction unmatched. The CDR3 DNA reads as TGTGCCAGCAGTTTACGGGACAGGGGGCGACTAGCGGAGGGCAAAAACATTCAGTACTTC. Its protein is CASSLRDRGRLAEGKNIQYF.

This clonotype was counted ten times or more. The chain has TRBV7-9 and TRBJ1-6, with a weak D call TRBD1 (5 bases). V was cut by 10 bases and J by 7 bases, with 11 bases left in between. Germline V gene data show CDR1 as SEHNR and CDR2 as FQNEAQ (reference sequence). CDR3 length: 12 residues. CDR3 bases: TGTGCCATCGCCGGGGCAAATTCACCCCTCCACTTT. This encodes CAIAGANSPLHF.

This rearrangement joins TRBV10-1 to TRBJ2-2; 9 nucleotides agree with TRBD1. The trim removed 5 bases at V and 7 bases at J, leaving 5 bases unmatched. Germline assignment: CDR1 WNHNN and CDR2 SYGVQD (reference sequence). The CDR3 sequence is 14 residues long. The DNA for the CDR3 is TGCGCCAGCAGTCAACAGGGGGCGGTCGGGGAGCTGTTTTTT. Its translation: CASSQQGAVGELFF.

This clonotype was recorded many times. This chain links TRBV12-3 or TRBV12-4 with TRBJ2-5; D not resolved. CDR3 length: 12 residues. Trimming removed 7 bases from V and 4 bases from J, with 10 bases in between. The CDR3 region has the DNA TGTGCCAGCACCCGAAGGAGAGAGACCCAGTACTTC. Encoded protein: CASTRRRETQYF.

This clonotype was seen ten or more times. Written as DNA, the CDR3 is TGTGCCATCGGGAACCCTAGCCACGAGCAGTTCTTC. Translation: CAIGNPSHEQFF. This sequence joins TRBV10-3 and TRBJ2-1, with D possibly being TRBD2 (5 bases). The CDR3 is 12 amino acids. The germline V gene has CDR1 ENHRY and CDR2 SYGVKD. V was shortened by 8 bases and J by 10 bases, with 15 bases between the two germline ends.

Ten or more counts support this clonotype. This chain links TRBV20-1 with TRBJ2-3; tentatively, D is TRBD2 (5 bases). CDR3 length: 14 residues. Germline CDR1 is DFQATT and CDR2 is SNEGSKA (reference sequence). Trimming took off 1 base at V and 1 base at J, with 9 bases between the two ends. As DNA, the CDR3 is TGCAGTGCTAGAGGAGGTAGCGGCACAGATACGCAGTATTTT. It encodes CSARGGSGTDTQYF.

This clonotype was detected only once. V is TRBV4-1 and J is TRBJ2-2; D is perhaps TRBD2 (6 bases). The CDR3 sequence is 16 residues long. Germline CDR1 and CDR2: MGHRA and YSYEKL. The germline V and J ends were trimmed by 4 bases and 6 bases, with 18 bases remaining between them. The CDR3 region is CASSRGVSRDPGELFF. The CDR3 region has the DNA TGCGCCAGCAGCCGGGGGGTGTCCAGGGATCCCGGGGAGCTGTTTTTT.

This clonotype occurred a few times. The chain uses TRBV20-1 and TRBJ1-5; TRBD1 aligns across 10 bases. With V trimmed by 6 bases and J by 11 bases, 13 bases remained unmatched. In germline, CDR1 is DFQATT, CDR2 SNEGSKA (reference sequence). The CDR3 runs 14 residues. The CDR3 is CSAGSGDRGLTQHF. CDR3 DNA sequence: TGCAGTGCGGGAAGCGGGGACAGGGGTTTAACCCAGCATTTT.